Below are 9 T cell receptor beta chains sequenced from a single sample in a study of blood T cell repertoires in COVID-19. Sequenced by immunoSEQ multiplex PCR; TCRdb stores in-frame clones only, minus some. Of 200,000 or so clones listed, around 90% are singletons. The specimen sequenced was PBMCs or T cells enriched from blood (not recorded which). All receptors derive from a woman younger than 35 who had recovered from COVID-19.

The chain has TRBV6-5 and TRBJ2-7; 11 nucleotides align to TRBD1. Germline-derived CDR1 and CDR2 are MNHEY and SVGAGI. V lost 3 bases to trimming and J lost 1 base; unmatched junction nucleotides: 2. CDR3 length: 15 amino acids. The CDR3 nucleotides are TGTGCCAGCAGTTATCGGGACAGGGGGTCCTACGAGCAGTACTTC. It yields the protein CASSYRDRGSYEQYF.

This clone turned up a few times. The chain links TRBV12-3 or TRBV12-4 to TRBJ1-5; D is ambiguous. This CDR3 region has 13 residues. Between the trimmed V and J ends, which lost 5 bases and 9 bases, there was a span of 14 bases. CDR3 amino acids: CASSPKDTLPQHF. CDR3 nucleotides: TGTGCCAGCAGTCCCAAAGACACCCTGCCCCAGCATTTT.

V usage is TRBV9 and J usage is TRBJ1-2; 12 bases match TRBD1. Germline CDR1 and CDR2: SGDLS and YYNGEE. The CDR3 is made up of 17 amino acids. The V and J ends lost 0 bases and 4 bases, in that order; junction bases with no gene match: 7. CDR3: CASSVDYGTGGTYGYTF. The CDR3 nucleotides are TGTGCCAGCAGCGTAGATTATGGGACAGGGGGCACCTATGGCTACACCTTC.

J is TRBJ2-3 and V is TRBV2; tentative D call: TRBD1 (5 bases). V lost 10 bases, J lost 1 base, and 15 bases lay in between. Germline CDR1 and CDR2: SNHLY and FYNNEI. The CDR3 runs to 14 residues. The CDR3 loop reads CATQGLARTDTQYF. DNA for the CDR3: TGTGCCACCCAGGGCCTCGCCCGCACAGATACGCAGTATTTT.

The chain is built from TRBV25-1 and TRBJ2-4; D is ambiguous. V shed 5 bases and J shed 9 bases, with 8 bases lying between them. CDR1 and CDR2 from the germline V gene are MGHDK and SYGVNS. The CDR3 length is 11 residues. The CDR3 here is CASSSVTIQYF. The CDR3 DNA follows: TGTGCCAGCAGTTCAGTCACCATTCAGTACTTC. Full variable domain (outside the CDR3, taken from reference TRBV25-1 and TRBJ2-4): EADIYQTPRYLVIGTGKKITLECSQTMGHDKMYWYQQDPGMELHLIHYSYGVNSTEKGDLSSESTVSRIRTEHFPLTLESARPSHTSQYLCASSSVTIQYFGAGTRLSVL.

This clone was observed a few times. This chain joins TRBV12-5 and TRBJ1-5; 9 nucleotides match TRBD1. The V and J ends lost 7 bases and 5 bases, in that order; junction bases with no gene match: 9. This CDR3 has 15 residues. Germline values: CDR1 LGHNT, CDR2 FRNRAP. CDR3 in DNA: TGTGCTAGTGACCTGACAGGGGGAGGATATCAGCCCCAGCATTTT. It yields the protein CASDLTGGGYQPQHF.

The table lists this clone with a few counts. The rearrangement links TRBV30 to TRBJ2-7; TRBD1 matches at 11 bases. V lost 5 bases, J lost 7 bases, and 16 bases stayed unmatched. Germline V CDR1 and CDR2: GTSNPN, SVGIG (reference sequence). The CDR3 is made up of 16 amino acids. The CDR3 loop is CAWAKNVWDRGREQYF. In nucleotides, the CDR3 is TGTGCCTGGGCGAAAAATGTGTGGGACAGGGGGAGAGAGCAGTACTTC.

V and J are TRBV5-4 and TRBJ1-2, with 7 bases identical to TRBD1. The V gene's germline CDR1 is SGHNT and CDR2 YYREEE (reference sequence). This CDR3 has 14 amino acids. Germline trimming cut 2 bases from V and 3 bases from J; bases unmatched to any gene: 4. The CDR3 DNA is TGTGCCAGCAGCTTAGAGGGGGCGGACTATGGCTACACCTTC. Residues: CASSLEGADYGYTF.

This rearrangement joins TRBV9 to TRBJ2-1; 9 bases align to TRBD1. Looked up from germline, CDR1 is SGDLS and CDR2 is YYNGEE. This CDR3 comprises 17 residues. With V trimmed by 0 bases and J by 6 bases, 10 bases remained unmatched. The CDR3 loop reads CASSVVSGQGRFNEQFF. DNA for the CDR3: TGTGCCAGCAGCGTAGTGTCGGGACAGGGAAGGTTCAATGAGCAGTTCTTC.